The 23 T cell receptor beta chains below were found in one sample sequenced in a study of cytomegalovirus exposure and HLA in healthy donors. The primer mix had 60 Vbeta and 13 Jbeta primers. Clones were sequenced by immunoSEQ multiplex PCR, and TCRdb holds only the in-frame ones, with some missing. Among about 160,000 clones listed, around 84% were seen once. Input material: PBMCs. The receptors originated from a young man in good health and CMV-seronegative.

V and J are TRBV19 and TRBJ1-2; D unresolved. The CDR3 is 12 residues long. CDR1 is LNHDA and CDR2 is SQIVND in the germline V gene (reference sequence). V dropped 3 bases and J dropped 8 bases, with 10 bases sitting between them. The CDR3 DNA is TGTGCCAGTAGTATTCGGGAGGAAGGCTACACCTTC. The encoded protein is CASSIREEGYTF.

This clone was counted between two and nine times. The chain carries TRBV5-1 and TRBJ2-7, with 8 bases fitting TRBD1. With 1 base clipped from V and 2 bases from J, the junction kept 5 bases outside the gene matches. This CDR3 spans 15 amino acids. Looked up from germline, CDR1 is SGHRS and CDR2 is YFSETQ. The CDR3 DNA reads TGCGCCAGCAGCTTGATGGCAGGGGGCCCCTACGAGCAGTACTTC. Its translation: CASSLMAGGPYEQYF.

This chain uses TRBV11-2 with TRBJ1-6; D call uncertain. Germline lookup yields CDR1 SGHAT and CDR2 FQNNGV. V was cut by 0 bases and J by 6 bases, with 6 bases left in between. CDR3 size: 14 residues. The CDR3 DNA is TGTGCCAGCAGCTTAGATGTCGGTAATTCACCCCTCCACTTT. Residues: CASSLDVGNSPLHF.

The V call is TRBV6-5, the J call TRBJ2-1; 11 bases fit TRBD1. This CDR3 is 15 amino acids long. Germline assignment: CDR1 MNHEY and CDR2 SVGAGI. The V and J ends lost 6 bases and 4 bases, in that order; junction bases with no gene match: 5. CDR3: CASRTGQGAYNEQFF. Written as DNA, the CDR3 is TGTGCCAGCAGGACCGGACAGGGGGCTTACAATGAGCAGTTCTTC.

The rearrangement joins TRBV4-1 to TRBJ1-6; D unresolved. Germline V lookup: CDR1 MGHRA, CDR2 YSYEKL. This CDR3 region has 16 residues. Trimming removed 0 bases at V and 7 bases at J, with 13 bases between. The CDR3, as DNA: TGCGCCAGCAGCCAAGAAGGGCGGACTCCGAATTCACCCCTCCACTTT. It translates to CASSQEGRTPNSPLHF.

The chain couples TRBV5-6 to TRBJ2-3; 8 nucleotides line up with TRBD1. This CDR3 is 16 amino acids long. Per germline, CDR1 SGHDT and CDR2 YYEEEE. V lost 2 bases, J lost 1 base, and 6 bases stayed unmatched. The CDR3 loop is CASSFWSGQGTDTQYF. Here the CDR3 DNA reads TGTGCCAGCAGCTTTTGGTCGGGACAGGGCACAGATACGCAGTATTTT. Combining the CDR3 with reference TRBV5-6 and TRBJ2-3 gives the whole variable domain DAGVTQSPTHLIKTRGQQVTLRCSPKSGHDTVSWYQQALGQGPQFIFQYYEEEERQRGNFPDRFSGHQFPNYSSELNVNALLLGDSALYLCASSFWSGQGTDTQYFGPGTRLTVL.

CDR3 loop: CASSPRGGSPYEQYF. The CDR3 DNA reads TGTGCCAGCAGCCCCCGGGGGGGGTCTCCCTACGAGCAGTACTTC. J is TRBJ2-5 and V is TRBV4-2, with 8 bases identical to TRBD2. The DNA end is a closer match to TRBJ2-7, so the J assignment may be wrong. This CDR3 is built from 15 residues. Germline V lookup: CDR1 LGHNA, CDR2 YNFKEQ.

The V gene is TRBV18, the J gene TRBJ1-4; 8 bases map to TRBD1. V lost 3 bases and J lost 7; bases outside the gene matches: 4. Looked up from germline, CDR1 is KGHSH and CDR2 is LQKENI. The CDR3 extends over 14 amino acids. The CDR3 DNA reads as TGTGCCAGCTCACCCGACAGGGGTGGTGAAAAACTGTTTTTT. The encoded protein is CASSPDRGGEKLFF.

V and J are TRBV19 and TRBJ2-2; D is ambiguous. V was shortened by 6 bases and J by 4 bases, with 15 bases between the two germline ends. This CDR3 spans 15 amino acids. CDR1 is LNHDA, CDR2 SQIVND, per germline (reference sequence). The CDR3 loop reads CASSRLEPATGELFF. For the CDR3, the DNA is TGTGCCAGTAGCCGACTGGAGCCTGCCACCGGGGAGCTGTTTTTT. Complete variable domain (other parts from reference TRBV19 and TRBJ2-2): DGGITQSPKYLFRKEGQNVTLSCEQNLNHDAMYWYRQDPGQGLRLIYYSQIVNDFQKGDIAEGYSVSREKKESFPLTVTSAQKNPTAFYLCASSRLEPATGELFFGEGSRLTVL.

The chain uses TRBV9 and TRBJ2-5; 10 nucleotides match TRBD2. With 4 bases clipped from V and 5 bases from J, the junction kept 8 bases outside the gene matches. The CDR3 has 15 amino acids. Germline CDR1 and CDR2: SGDLS and YYNGEE. The CDR3 spells CASSPGTSAPETQYF. DNA of the CDR3: TGTGCCAGCAGCCCTGGGACTAGCGCACCGGAGACCCAGTACTTC.

The chain employs TRBV28 and TRBJ1-5, with 7 bases that match TRBD1. This CDR3 is 14 amino acids long. V shed 5 bases and J 7 bases; nucleotides not matched to a gene: 8. Per the germline V gene, CDR1 is MDHEN and CDR2 is SYDVKM. In DNA, the CDR3 is TGTGCCAGCAGTCCCGACAGGGAGCGGCAGCCCCAGCATTTT. Translating it yields CASSPDRERQPQHF.

The V and J genes are TRBV28 and TRBJ2-1; TRBD2 matches at 8 bases. CDR3 length equals 16 residues. V was pared by 3 bases and J by 7 bases, with 11 bases of the junction left unmatched. Germline CDR1 reads MDHEN; CDR2 reads SYDVKM. The CDR3 reads CASSFPGTSGWNEQFF. CDR3 nucleotides: TGTGCCAGCAGTTTTCCGGGGACTAGTGGATGGAATGAGCAGTTCTTC. The full variable domain, rest sourced from reference TRBV28 and TRBJ2-1, is DVKVTQSSRYLVKRTGEKVFLECVQDMDHENMFWYRQDPGLGLRLIYFSYDVKMKEKGDIPEGYSVSREKKERFSLILESASTNQTSMYLCASSFPGTSGWNEQFFGPGTRLTVL.

This chain connects TRBV5-5 to TRBJ1-2; a weak D match, TRBD1 (5 bases). With 8 bases removed from V and 7 bases from J, the gap between germline ends came to 18 bases. CDR3 length: 13 residues. Germline V gives CDR1 SGHKS, CDR2 YYEKEE (reference sequence). CDR3 in amino acids: CASEVRDRLGYTF. The CDR3 coding sequence is TGTGCCAGTGAGGTCAGGGATCGACTTGGCTACACCTTC.

This clone was picked up one time. This rearrangement joins TRBV19 to TRBJ2-7; a weak D match, TRBD2 (5 bases). CDR3 length: 13 residues. Trimming stripped 1 base from V and 5 bases from J, with 9 bases between. Germline assignment: CDR1 LNHDA and CDR2 SQIVND (reference sequence). DNA of the CDR3: TGTGCCAGTAGTATAGGTCCGAGGGACGAGCAGTACTTC. This gives the protein CASSIGPRDEQYF.

This sequence joins TRBV10-3 and TRBJ1-2, with 8 bases aligning to TRBD1. The CDR3 extends over 14 amino acids. V was clipped by 2 bases and J by 4 bases; unmatched bases: 3. The germline CDR1 and CDR2 sequences are ENHRY and SYGVKD. DNA of the CDR3: TGTGCCATCAGTGAGGCAGGGGGCAGCTATGGCTACACCTTC. This encodes CAISEAGGSYGYTF.

Regarding this clone: In the same sample, other DNA sequences code for this CDR3. The chain uses TRBV9 and TRBJ2-5; D gene uncertain. The CDR3 extends over 16 amino acids. The V end lost 3 bases, the J end lost 3 bases, and 18 bases lay between the germline ends. Per the germline V gene, CDR1 is SGDLS and CDR2 is YYNGEE. This chain's CDR3 is CASSALSRTGEETQYF. The CDR3 bases are TGTGCCAGCAGCGCCTTGAGTCGTACGGGTGAAGAGACCCAGTACTTC.

The chain employs TRBV27 and TRBJ2-7; TRBD1 matches 9 bases. The CDR3 length is 15 residues. Germline trimming cut 2 bases from V and 2 bases from J; bases unmatched to any gene: 4. Germline V CDR1 and CDR2: MNHEY, SMNVEV (reference sequence). In DNA form, the CDR3 reads TGTGCCAGCAGTTTAACGGGACAGGGCCCCTACGAGCAGTACTTC. This sequence encodes CASSLTGQGPYEQYF.

The chain links TRBV5-6 to TRBJ2-7; 7 positions agree with TRBD1. The germline CDR1 and CDR2 sequences are SGHDT and YYEEEE. The CDR3 consists of 15 residues. The J segment lost 0 bases and the V segment lost 3 bases, leaving 6 bases of the junction unmatched. The CDR3 protein is CASSWGQSSSYEQYF. CDR3 in DNA: TGTGCCAGCAGCTGGGGACAGAGTAGCTCCTACGAGCAGTACTTC.

This chain joins TRBV9 and TRBJ2-1; tentatively, D is TRBD2 (5 bases). The V end was cut by 4 bases, the J end by 0 bases, with 17 bases between. CDR3 length equals 17 residues. Germline CDR1 is SGDLS and CDR2 is YYNGEE. CDR3 loop: CASSPWLRGYSYNEQFF. The DNA for the CDR3 is TGTGCCAGCAGCCCCTGGCTCAGAGGGTACTCCTACAATGAGCAGTTCTTC.

The chain recombines TRBV5-1 with TRBJ2-1, with D uncertain. The CDR3 consists of 11 residues. Germline CDR1 is SGHRS and CDR2 is YFSETQ. V gave up 4 bases and J gave up 6 bases, with 5 bases separating them. DNA for the CDR3: TGCGCCAGCAGCCTAGGCAATGAGCAGTTCTTC. It yields the protein CASSLGNEQFF.

The rearrangement links TRBV5-4 to TRBJ1-2, with D maybe TRBD1 (6 bases). CDR1 and CDR2 from the germline V gene are SGHNT and YYREEE (reference sequence). Trimming removed 4 bases at V and 7 bases at J, with 23 bases between. This CDR3 spans 16 amino acids. The CDR3 here is CASSPDWDNWVAGYTF. The CDR3 nucleotides are TGTGCCAGCAGCCCAGACTGGGACAATTGGGTAGCTGGCTACACCTTC.

This chain joins TRBV7-8 and TRBJ1-3, with TRBD1 matching over 9 bases. The germline CDR1 and CDR2 sequences are SGHVS and FQNEAQ. The V gene end was trimmed by 5 bases and the J gene end by 7 bases; junction bases not matched to a gene: 3. CDR3 length equals 13 residues. The CDR3 nucleotides are TGTGCCAGCAGCCCAGGGACAGGGAACACCATATATTTT. This gives the protein CASSPGTGNTIYF.

V usage is TRBV5-4 and J usage is TRBJ2-5; 14 nucleotides match TRBD2. The J call may be wrong; the DNA end is better matched by TRBJ2-7. Germline assignment: CDR1 SGHNT and CDR2 YYREEE (reference sequence). The CDR3 runs 17 residues. DNA for the CDR3: TGTGCCAGCAGCTCCGCCGGACTAGCGGGGGGCCCCTACGAGCAGTACTTC. Its translation is CASSSAGLAGGPYEQYF.